The T cell receptor (beta chain) described here comes from a study of cytomegalovirus exposure and HLA in healthy donors. The CDR3 spans 12 residues. Germline CDR1 reads MDHEN; CDR2 reads SYDVKM. V gave up 1 base and J gave up 5 bases, with 4 bases separating them. The PCR employed 60 Vbeta primers together with 13 Jbeta primers. Profiling relied on immunoSEQ multiplex PCR, and the TCRdb table lists in-frame clones only, not all of them. The sample contains about 99,000 clones, 79% of which appear only once. The V gene is TRBV28, the J gene TRBJ2-3; D is ambiguous. This TCR derives from a man aged 50-59 years in good health and CMV-seropositive. Input material: PBMCs. The CDR3 nucleotides read TGTGCCAGCAGTTTATTGCGAGATACGCAGTATTTT. This gives the protein CASSLLRDTQYF.